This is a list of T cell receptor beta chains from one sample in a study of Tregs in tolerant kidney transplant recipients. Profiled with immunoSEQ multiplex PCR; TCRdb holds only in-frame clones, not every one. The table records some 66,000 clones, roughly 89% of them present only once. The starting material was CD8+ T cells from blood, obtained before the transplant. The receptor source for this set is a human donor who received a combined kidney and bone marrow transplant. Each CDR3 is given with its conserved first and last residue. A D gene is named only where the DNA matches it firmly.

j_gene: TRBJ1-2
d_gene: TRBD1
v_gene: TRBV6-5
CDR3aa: CASSYPQGVGGYTF

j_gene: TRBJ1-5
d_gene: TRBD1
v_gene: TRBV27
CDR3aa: CASRDRVNQPQHF

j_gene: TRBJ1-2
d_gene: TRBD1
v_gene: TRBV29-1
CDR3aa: CSVEDVVTGGGYTF

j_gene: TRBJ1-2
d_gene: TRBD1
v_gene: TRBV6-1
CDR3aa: CASSEDDRGALNYGYTF

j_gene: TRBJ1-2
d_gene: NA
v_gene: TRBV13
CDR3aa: CASSLGRSPKSYTF

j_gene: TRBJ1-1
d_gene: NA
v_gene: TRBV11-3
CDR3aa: CASSLRGNDEAFF

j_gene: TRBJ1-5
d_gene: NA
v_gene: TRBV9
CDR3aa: CASSVGGGTGDQPQHF

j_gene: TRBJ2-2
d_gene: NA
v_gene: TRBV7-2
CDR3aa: CASSLDLRTGELFF

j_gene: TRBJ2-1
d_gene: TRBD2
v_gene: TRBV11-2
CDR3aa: CASSLSGGYNEQFF

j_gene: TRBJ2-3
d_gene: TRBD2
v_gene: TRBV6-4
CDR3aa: CASSESSGGSTDTQYF

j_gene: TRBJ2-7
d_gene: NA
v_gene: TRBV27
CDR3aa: CASSSGDTYEQYF

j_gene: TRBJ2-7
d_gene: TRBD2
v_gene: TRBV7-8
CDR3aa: CASLRGLAGQTYEQYF

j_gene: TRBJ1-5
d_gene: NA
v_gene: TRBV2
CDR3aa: CASRTVTGNQPQHF

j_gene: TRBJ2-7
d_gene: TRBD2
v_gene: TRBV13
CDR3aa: CASRKGRELNEQYF

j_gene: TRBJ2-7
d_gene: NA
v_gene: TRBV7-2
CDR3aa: CASSPLGRAYEQYF

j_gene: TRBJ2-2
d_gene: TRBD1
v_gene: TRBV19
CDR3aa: CASRGQHANTGELFF